This paragraph covers one T cell receptor beta chain sequence. Its cognate antigen has yet to be identified. Base qualities are not recorded, but no much larger clone differs from it by a single base. The library was obtained by the immunoSEQ multiplex PCR assay. For the multiplex PCR, a mixture combining 60 forward primers for TCR Vbeta segments and 13 reverse primers for TCR Jbeta segments was used. The CDR3 region of rearranged TCR beta genes was amplified from genomic DNA by a multiplex PCR assay. The Illumina HiSeq System was used to sequence the amplified TCR beta libraries as 87-base-pair reads. The paper's data handling went like this. In a later analysis, tens of millions of unique TCR beta chains were counted across the roughly 670 repertoires, and roughly 10 million of these chains were shared by at least two donors. To remove PCR and sequencing errors, raw reads were error-corrected and collapsed into unique sequences using a nearest-neighbor algorithm that merged closely related sequences. CDR3 sequences were aligned to IMGT reference sequences to assign V, D and J gene segments. For a sequence to be retained, a match of at least six nucleotides was required to both a V gene segment and a J gene segment. Rearrangements were called productive when the CDR3 lacked stop codons and stayed in frame with V and J; all others were non-productive. Following IMGT convention, CDR3 was defined as the stretch from the second conserved V-encoded cysteine up to the conserved J-encoded phenylalanine. Sequences without an unambiguous match to a single V gene segment were excluded from the earlier analysis of several hundred of the donors. An earlier analysis of several hundred of the donors called V segments functional above 56.7% productive rearrangements and segregating when the between-donor standard deviation exceeded 5%. To diagnose cytomegalovirus status from the catalog of TCR beta chain sequences, a statistical classification framework was built. In a later analysis, TCR nucleotide sequences were compared against IMGT/GENE-DB human TR gene sequences so that V and J genes could be assigned. A later analysis assigned CDR3 sequences and most-parsimonious VDJ recombination scenarios with the TCRdist pipeline. In a later analysis, each TCR beta chain was defined by its CDR3 amino acid sequence together with its V-gene family, and reads without a unique V-gene family were excluded. To address suspected cross-contamination and a sequencing artifact, a later analysis removed 450 to 700 highly shared, low-generation-probability nucleotide sequences. In a later analysis, a clonal expansion index for each public chain was calculated from normalized within-repertoire ranks of inferred template counts. In a later analysis, generation probabilities were computed with a VDJ recombination model fitted to out-of-frame rearrangements, and the resulting probabilities were checked against IGoR. In a later analysis, TCR-TCR, TCR-HLA and TCR-CMV co-occurrence was scored with hypergeometric tests, and a repertoire-size bias correction was applied to TCR pairs. False discovery rates were estimated in a later analysis by permuting HLA or CMV assignments 20 times. In a later analysis, co-occurring TCRs were grouped using DBSCAN, with TCRdist sequence similarity added in when clustering inside HLA-allele-positive subsets. Co-occurrence clustering excluded repertoires with fewer than 30,000 or more than 120,000 public chains, plus five with anomalous nucleotide sharing. TCRdb took this table from immuneACCESS and kept in-frame rearrangements with V and J called. Such tables lack part of the clones; where checked against another copy, unresolved V genes explain under half of the gap, and the rest is unexplained. D and trimming come from the DNA, and the V and J calls and clone size come from that table. The sample has approximately 190,000 clones on record, about 77% of them singletons. 2.1% of the sample comes from the top ten.

V loses 3 bases at its end and J loses 4 bases; junction bases beyond the gene matches: 12. As encoded in the germline V gene, CDR1 is SGHDT while CDR2 is YYEEEE. The CDR3, from cysteine to phenylalanine, totals 17 residues. Only the CDR3 DNA stays, 51 bases, in frame from base 1. The cohort was made up of hundreds of healthy bone marrow donors. At the time of sampling, all cohort members were nominally healthy, though unrecorded immune exposures were likely present. The donor was CMV seropositive and was included in the group of some 290 seropositive cohort members. Each donor provided a peripheral blood sample, and peripheral blood mononuclear cells were used for TCR beta sequencing. Genomic DNA was extracted from the blood cell samples with the Qiagen DNeasy Blood Extraction Kit. The source of the sample is a study of cytomegalovirus exposure and HLA in healthy donors (dated by TCRdb to about 2017). In the study overall: An earlier analysis of around 600 of the donors reported 250 to 300 Gb of sequence data and 117 million unique TCR beta sequences from roughly 180 million T cells. An early release that covered some 640 HLA-typed donors contained about 300 gigabases of sequencing data and 75 million to 100 million unique TCR sequences. Among the roughly 410 genotyped donors, about 83% belonged to the genetic ancestry cluster associated with self-reported Caucasian donors. The study was designed to test whether signatures of past pathogen exposure could be identified by cataloging public T cell receptors. Using immunosequencing, the study profiled T cell repertoires from 666 subjects and related those repertoires to cytomegalovirus serostatus. In addition to the first cohort of roughly 670 subjects, a separate validation cohort of approximately 110 different subjects was used. The study combined high-throughput TCR immunosequencing, statistical association of individual TCRs with disease status, and machine learning to predict cytomegalovirus infection status. A later analysis re-analyzed previously published TCR beta repertoires from approximately 700 donors and added high-resolution HLA genotyping to study TCR occurrence patterns. The later analysis used no new phenotypic data to find candidate immune exposures, relying instead on TCR beta sequences and their occurrence across donors. To decide whether each TCR beta V gene segment behaved as functional or pseudogenic, an earlier analysis of approximately 620 of the donors relied on high-throughput TCR beta sequencing. Alongside the repertoire data, information on donor age, sex, ethnicity and CMV serostatus was compiled. A later genetic analysis used genome-wide SNP genotypes for 398 of the 666 donors, treating that subset as a discovery cohort. All discovery cohort repertoires had been generated on a single sequencing platform. Both class I and class II loci were covered by HLA typing, at four-digit resolution. Typing coverage varied by locus: roughly 629-630 donors for A, B, C, DRB1 and DQB1; under 550 for DQA1; more than 600 for DPA1; around 490 for DPB1. Several DR-DQ haplotypes were handled as single units for association and clustering because linkage in the cohort was strong. Among over 350 genotyped donors of the cohort, an average of around 240,000 unique TCR beta nucleotide sequences were sequenced per donor, about a sixth of them non-productive.

The research as a whole found: Most TCR sequences were observed very rarely across donors, whereas some public TCRs were present in many individuals. In both the original and validation cohorts, the classifier was reported to diagnose cytomegalovirus status with high specificity and sensitivity. The sequencing pipeline was judged likely to have produced a cluster of highly shared sequence variants as a technical artifact. According to a later analysis, parvovirus B19, influenza, CMV and Epstein-Barr virus appeared linked to several top co-occurrence clusters. A later genetic analysis associated a missense DCLRE1C variant with V-gene and J-gene trimming of TCR beta chains, and an independent cohort replicated the association. In a later analysis, HLA-associated TCR beta chains were found to be more clonally expanded and to have lower generation probabilities than equally common non-associated chains. Correlated functional status among segregating V segments might be attributable to linkage disequilibrium, but an unknown experimental factor could not be ruled out. Some IMGT-functional V segments, including TRBV6-2 and TRBV6-3, could not be told apart with the 87-base-pair reads, so those segments were excluded. Three of the identified cytomegalovirus-associated TCR beta chains were confirmed in vitro to be specific for cytomegalovirus antigens. In a later analysis, the rate of TCR association differed among HLA loci, with DRB1 alleles having the most associated TCRs and HLA-C alleles having the fewest. In an earlier analysis of 587 of the donors, most TCR beta V segments appeared in productive rearrangements about 87% or about 30% of the time, broadly matching IMGT annotations. This cohort had only TCR beta chains sequenced, and the lack of alpha or paired-chain data limited which features could be detected. According to a later genetic analysis, donors in an Asian-associated ancestry cluster had fewer N-insertions in productive TCRs than the approximately 630-donor mean. A further reported finding was that TCR beta sequences accurately predicted the HLA-A and HLA-B alleles for most subjects in the first cohort. For the cohort, immune exposure information was limited to CMV serostatus. Sequencing depth was assumed to be roughly uniform across donors in the presence/absence analyses, though that assumption may not hold. A total of fewer than 200 TCR beta chains were listed by the study as associated with cytomegalovirus. Because HLA typing was unavailable for some donors at each locus, only the typed subset was used in association tests. Assigning TCR associations to individual alleles was difficult when HLA alleles, especially DR and DQ, strongly co-occurred. Most CMV-associated TCR beta chains appeared to be HLA-restricted in a later analysis, and the HLA associations seemed to be driven largely by CMV exposure. The earlier analysis of some 560 of the donors excluded around 17 rarely observed V segments, including chromosome 9 orphons, because counts were too low. A later analysis associated about 17,000 TCR beta sequences with specific HLA alleles at a false discovery rate of 0.05. It was suggested by the authors that the approach could potentially be generalized to other disease states and immunological phenotypes.

Input material: PBMCs. The chain uses TRBV5-6 and TRBJ2-1; the junction holds 8 bases that match TRBD1. This TCR came from a woman aged 25 to 39 in good health and CMV-seropositive. Here is the DNA: TGTGCCAGCAGCTATGACCGAGGACAGGGATATTACAATGAGCAGTTCTTC. The resulting protein is CASSYDRGQGYYNEQFF.